A selection of T cell receptor beta chains follows, all from one sample in a study of OX40 agonist ivuxolimab in advanced cancers. Sequencing was performed with immunoSEQ multiplex PCR; in TCRdb, only in-frame clones are kept and a portion is missing. Among 60,000 or so clones, about nine tenths were seen once, and the ten largest hold approximately 5%. The source was CD4+ or CD8+ T cells sorted from blood, collected in a trial of the OX40 agonist ivuxolimab. The source of these receptors is an adult with an advanced solid tumor such as melanoma, head and neck, liver or kidney cancer. The CDR3 runs from the conserved cysteine through the conserved F or W. The D gene is left open where the match is weak. Size is stated for part of the rows, as once, few or many counts, or as a class when the clone is expanded.

TRBV9,TRBJ1-1,15,NA,TRBD1,CASSVGRTGGPGAFF,TGTGCCAGCAGCGTAGGGCGGACAGGGGGCCCGGGAGCTTTCTTT
TRBV28,TRBJ2-5,14,NA,NA,CASSRGGAQETQYF,TGTGCCAGCAGTAGGGGCGGGGCCCAAGAGACCCAGTACTTC
TRBV5-1,TRBJ1-3,15,NA,NA,CASSPSPGTGNTIYF,TGCGCCAGCAGCCCGTCCCCAGGAACTGGAAACACCATATATTTT
TRBV5-1,TRBJ2-3,17,NA,TRBD1,CASGTVTGGRGTDTQYF,TGCGCCAGCGGCACCGTAACAGGGGGTCGGGGGACAGATACGCAGTATTTT
TRBV9,TRBJ1-1,13,NA,NA,CASSVDGGTEAFF,TGTGCCAGCAGCGTAGATGGGGGCACTGAAGCTTTCTTT
TRBV30,TRBJ2-1,15,NA,TRBD1,CAWSRDRGQFNEQFF,TGTGCCTGGAGTCGCGACAGGGGGCAGTTCAATGAGCAGTTCTTC
TRBV2,TRBJ2-1,14,NA,NA,CASSLRTDHNEQFF,TGTGCCAGCAGCCTACGGACAGACCACAATGAGCAGTTCTTC
TRBV7-3,TRBJ1-2,15,NA,NA,CASSLTGPTARGYTF,TGTGCCAGCAGCTTAACCGGGCCCACGGCCCGGGGCTACACCTTC
TRBV28,TRBJ1-2,12,NA,TRBD1,CASSPGQGGYTF,TGTGCCAGCAGTCCGGGACAGGGCGGCTACACCTTC
TRBV2,TRBJ2-7,13,NA,TRBD1,CASSAGTGLEQYF,TGTGCCAGCAGTGCTGGGACAGGGCTCGAGCAGTACTTC
TRBV6-5,TRBJ2-7,14,NA,TRBD1,CASSRTGDSYEQYF,TGTGCCAGCAGCCGGACAGGGGACTCCTACGAGCAGTACTTC
TRBV2,TRBJ2-3,13,NA,TRBD2,CASGASGTDTQYF,TGTGCCAGCGGGGCTAGCGGGACAGATACGCAGTATTTT
TRBV4-1,TRBJ2-7,14,few,NA,CASSPQVGPYEQYF,TGCGCCAGCAGTCCCCAGGTAGGGCCCTACGAGCAGTACTTC
TRBV5-1,TRBJ2-3,13,NA,NA,CASSLRQLDTQYF,TGCGCCAGCAGCTTGAGACAGTTAGATACGCAGTATTTT
TRBV27,TRBJ1-2,17,once,NA,CASSFDFERLSRYGYTF,TGTGCCAGCAGTTTCGATTTCGAGCGGCTCTCACGGTATGGCTACACCTTC
TRBV9,TRBJ1-6,15,NA,TRBD1,CASSVRTGNNSPLHF,TGTGCCAGCAGCGTAAGGACAGGGAATAATTCACCCCTCCACTTT
TRBV2,TRBJ1-3,16,NA,NA,CASSERTVLSGNTIYF,TGTGCCAGCAGTGAACGGACCGTACTGTCTGGAAACACCATATATTTT
TRBV5-1,TRBJ2-7,16,once,NA,CASSRDEGQFSYEQYF,TGCGCCAGCAGCCGGGACGAAGGGCAATTCTCCTACGAGCAGTACTTC
TRBV5-6,TRBJ2-1,13,NA,NA,CASSLTPGDEQFF,TGTGCCAGCAGCTTAACCCCCGGCGATGAGCAGTTCTTC
TRBV11-1,TRBJ2-5,14,NA,NA,CASRPRLRGETQYF,TGTGCCAGCAGACCCCGTTTGAGGGGAGAGACCCAGTACTTC
TRBV19,TRBJ1-2,15,NA,TRBD1,CASSTRQGAIGGYTF,TGTGCCAGTAGTACCAGACAGGGGGCTATCGGTGGCTACACCTTC
TRBV7-2,TRBJ2-7,14,NA,NA,CASSLGGVGWEQYF,TGTGCCAGCAGCTTAGGCGGGGTTGGATGGGAGCAGTACTTC
TRBV7-9,TRBJ2-3,16,NA,NA,CASSSDAVPSTDTQYF,TGTGCCAGCAGCTCCGACGCTGTTCCTAGCACAGATACGCAGTATTTT
TRBV11-3,TRBJ2-7,16,few,NA,CASSLVLPGATYEQYF,TGTGCCAGCAGCTTAGTTTTACCGGGCGCGACCTACGAGCAGTACTTC
TRBV19,TRBJ1-5,14,NA,TRBD1,CASRRGGGNQPQHF,TGTGCCAGTCGCAGGGGGGGCGGCAATCAGCCCCAGCATTTT
TRBV18,TRBJ2-5,16,NA,TRBD2,CASSPSGGEYQETQYF,TGTGCCAGCTCACCTAGCGGGGGGGAGTACCAAGAGACCCAGTACTTC
TRBV6-1,TRBJ1-4,14,NA,TRBD1,CATRQGGANEKLFF,TGTGCCACCCGACAGGGTGGGGCTAATGAAAAACTGTTTTTT
TRBV10-1,TRBJ1-1,13,NA,NA,CASSANGNTEAFF,TGCGCCAGCAGTGCGAACGGGAACACTGAAGCTTTCTTT
TRBV5-6,TRBJ2-1,15,NA,TRBD2,CASSLRLAGGTEQFF,TGTGCCAGCAGCTTAAGGCTAGCGGGGGGAACTGAGCAGTTCTTC
TRBV5-1,TRBJ2-3,14,NA,TRBD1,CASSRDRGTDTQYF,TGCGCCAGCAGCCGGGACAGGGGGACAGATACGCAGTATTTT
TRBV19,TRBJ2-5,16,once,NA,CASSINLWGPQETQYF,TGTGCCAGTAGTATAAACCTATGGGGACCCCAAGAGACCCAGTACTTC
TRBV6-1,TRBJ2-5,15,NA,TRBD2,CASSEGGGPQETQYF,TGTGCCAGCAGTGAAGGCGGGGGGCCTCAAGAGACCCAGTACTTC
TRBV14,TRBJ2-2,14,once,NA,CASSRGANTGELFF,TGTGCCAGCAGCCGCGGAGCGAACACCGGGGAGCTGTTTTTT
TRBV5-1,TRBJ2-5,16,NA,TRBD2,CASSVGTSGGGQTQYF,TGCGCCAGCAGCGTCGGGACTAGCGGGGGGGGACAGACCCAGTACTTC
TRBV19,TRBJ1-1,14,few,NA,CASSISSRWTEAFF,TGTGCCAGTAGTATATCCAGCCGATGGACTGAAGCTTTCTTT
TRBV20-1,TRBJ2-7,11,NA,NA,CSAPGAYEQYF,TGCAGTGCTCCCGGGGCCTACGAGCAGTACTTC
TRBV9,TRBJ1-6,13,few,NA,CASSVVLRGPLHF,TGTGCCAGCAGCGTAGTCCTTCGCGGACCCCTCCACTTT
TRBV27,TRBJ2-7,13,NA,NA,CASSPTGNYEQYF,TGTGCCAGCAGTCCAACAGGGAACTACGAGCAGTACTTC
TRBV28,TRBJ1-2,17,once,TRBD1,CASSLRTAQGDLNGYTF,TGTGCCAGCAGTTTAAGGACAGCCCAGGGGGACTTAAACGGCTACACCTTC
TRBV28,TRBJ2-2,16,NA,NA,CASSSPGAQNTGELFF,TGTGCCAGCAGTTCGCCGGGGGCCCAGAACACCGGGGAGCTGTTTTTT
TRBV5-6,TRBJ2-3,14,NA,TRBD1,CASSSGTVTDTQYF,TGTGCCAGCAGCTCCGGGACAGTCACAGATACGCAGTATTTT
TRBV6-5,TRBJ1-1,15,once,NA,CASSYSFLGNTEAFF,TGTGCCAGCAGTTACTCGTTCCTGGGAAACACTGAAGCTTTCTTT
TRBV18,TRBJ2-5,14,NA,TRBD1,CASSPPTGEETQYF,TGTGCCAGCTCACCTCCGACAGGGGAAGAGACCCAGTACTTC
TRBV28,TRBJ2-7,13,NA,NA,CASSFLSVDEQYF,TGTGCCAGCAGTTTCTTATCAGTAGACGAGCAGTACTTC
TRBV19,TRBJ1-5,13,NA,NA,CASSGWAGQPQHF,TGTGCCAGTAGTGGGTGGGCCGGTCAGCCCCAGCATTTT
TRBV28,TRBJ2-7,15,NA,NA,CASSLRGGRGYEQYF,TGTGCCAGCAGTTTAAGGGGAGGTCGTGGCTACGAGCAGTACTTC
TRBV5-1,TRBJ2-3,16,NA,TRBD2,CASSLGTSGSTDTQYF,TGCGCCAGCAGCTTGGGGACTAGCGGTAGCACAGATACGCAGTATTTT
TRBV2,TRBJ2-2,13,NA,TRBD2,CASSEGGAGELFF,TGTGCCAGCAGTGAGGGAGGGGCCGGGGAGCTGTTTTTT
TRBV9,TRBJ2-3,17,NA,TRBD2,CASSVGQAGASTDTQYF,TGTGCCAGCAGCGTAGGACAAGCGGGGGCCAGCACAGATACGCAGTATTTT
TRBV6-5,TRBJ2-3,13,once,NA,CASSPTFTDTQYF,TGTGCCAGCAGTCCGACTTTCACAGATACGCAGTATTTT
TRBV14,TRBJ1-1,13,NA,NA,CASSMGHDTEAFF,TGTGCCAGCAGTATGGGCCACGACACTGAAGCTTTCTTT
TRBV19,TRBJ1-5,13,NA,NA,CASRGRGYQPQHF,TGTGCCAGTAGAGGGCGGGGTTATCAGCCCCAGCATTTT
TRBV11-2,TRBJ2-2,16,NA,TRBD2,CASSLLGTMNTGELFF,TGTGCCAGCAGCTTACTAGGGACTATGAACACCGGGGAGCTGTTTTTT
TRBV9,TRBJ1-4,15,NA,TRBD1,CASSQMGQKNEKLFF,TGTGCCAGCAGCCAAATGGGACAGAAGAATGAAAAACTGTTTTTT
TRBV29-1,TRBJ2-1,10,NA,NA,CSVAHNEQFF,TGCAGCGTTGCCCACAATGAGCAGTTCTTC
TRBV18,TRBJ1-2,15,NA,TRBD1,CASSPSPGQGYGYTF,TGTGCCAGCTCACCTTCTCCCGGACAGGGCTATGGCTACACCTTC
TRBV9,TRBJ2-1,15,NA,NA,CASSVAQGSYNEQFF,TGTGCCAGCAGCGTAGCACAGGGTTCCTACAATGAGCAGTTCTTC
TRBV29-1,TRBJ2-7,13,few,NA,CSVKTYGGYEQYF,TGCAGCGTTAAGACTTATGGTGGTTACGAGCAGTACTTC